This TCR beta chain was recorded in a study of blood T cell repertoires in COVID-19. As for the study in general: T cells, B-cell-depleted T cells, or PBMCs supplied cDNA or gDNA.

Trimming cost V 4 bases and J 6 bases; bases outside gene matches: 11. The CDR3 consists of 15 residues. Germline CDR1 is MDHEN and CDR2 is SYDVKM. Some clones are missing from TCRdb's copy, which holds only in-frame ones; the method was immunoSEQ multiplex PCR. The sample consists of roughly 300,000 clones, 80% to 95% of them appearing once. Clinical history as reported by participants underpinned cohort assignment. Among Cohort 3 donors, those recovered had two negative PCRs, clearance, or symptom resolution. This sequence was found in a woman aged 30 to 39 who had recovered from COVID-19. What was sequenced was PBMCs or T cells enriched from blood (not recorded which). V and J are TRBV28 and TRBJ2-7; TRBD2 matches at 8 bases. The CDR3 DNA reads as TGTGCCAGCAGTTGGTCGGGGACTAGGCCCGTCGAGCAGTACTTC. Translating it yields CASSWSGTRPVEQYF.